A single sample is the source of the 30 T cell receptor beta chains below, sequenced in a study of beta chain features in type 1 diabetes. Findings and limits, study-wide: Shorter TCRB CDR3s, moderately but significantly so, were found in Type 1 diabetes patients in all four CD4+ subsets.

Reverse transcription of all isolated RNA meant that expressed TCRB transcripts were sequenced. Assay: immunoSEQ multiplex PCR; the TCRdb copy retains only in-frame clones and omits some. The sample holds around 690,000 clones; 9.5% to 15% are singletons and the top ten take 0.09% to 0.15%. These receptors are not linked to any known antigen. Sequenced sample: naive CD4+ T cells from blood. The receptors shown here come from a young man with type 1 diabetes.

This clone was observed a handful of times. For the CDR3, the DNA is TGTGCCAGCAGCTTCGGGACAGGACGCACAGATACGCAGTATTTT. Its protein product is CASSFGTGRTDTQYF. The chain couples TRBV7-2 to TRBJ2-3; TRBD1 agrees at 8 bases. Germline lookup yields CDR1 SGHTA and CDR2 FQGNSA. Germline trimming cut 3 bases from V and 1 base from J; bases unmatched to any gene: 3. This CDR3 comprises 15 residues.

The chain joins TRBV19 to TRBJ2-7; 8 nucleotides agree with TRBD1. The CDR3 totals 15 residues. Germline CDR1 is LNHDA and CDR2 is SQIVND (reference sequence). The V gene end was trimmed by 0 bases and the J gene end by 4 bases; junction bases not matched to a gene: 5. The CDR3 region is CASSIDLQGAYEQYF. The CDR3 region has the DNA TGTGCCAGTAGTATAGATCTCCAGGGGGCTTACGAGCAGTACTTC.

This clone was counted only a few times. One end of the junction is discordant with germline, which a read error may explain. The chain has TRBV7-7 and TRBJ2-5, with 7 bases lining up with TRBD1. The CDR3 spans 15 residues. CDR1 is SSHAT and CDR2 is FNYEAQ in the germline V gene (reference sequence). This CDR3 reads CASSRFGQVQETQYF. CDR3 coding DNA: TGTGCTAGCAGCCGATTCGGACAGGTCCAAGAGACCCAGTACTTC.

The chain combines TRBV4-2 with TRBJ2-4; weak D call: TRBD2 (5 bases). Germline assignment: CDR1 LGHNA and CDR2 YNFKEQ. Trimming pared 1 base from V and 0 bases from J, leaving 10 bases between. The CDR3 is 16 residues long. DNA of the CDR3: TGTGCCAGCAGCCAAGCGGACGGGGTAGCCAAAAACATTCAGTACTTC. Translating it yields CASSQADGVAKNIQYF.

This CDR3 is CASSVHPHYYEQYF. CDR3 DNA sequence: TGTGCCAGCAGTGTACACCCCCACTACTACGAGCAGTACTTC. J is TRBJ2-7 and V is TRBV25-1; D remains ambiguous. V was pared by 4 bases and J by 3 bases, with 13 bases between. The V gene's germline CDR1 is MGHDK and CDR2 SYGVNS. The CDR3 sequence is 14 residues long.

The chain employs TRBV19 and TRBJ2-7; 7 bases map to TRBD1. CDR3 length equals 15 residues. The V and J ends lost 3 bases and 0 bases, in that order; junction bases with no gene match: 5. The V gene's germline CDR1 is LNHDA and CDR2 SQIVND (reference sequence). The CDR3 DNA is TGTGCCAGTAGTATCGAGGGGGCCCTCTCCTACGAGCAGTACTTC. Protein: CASSIEGALSYEQYF.

In its sample, this clone was seen a few times. The chain combines TRBV5-1 with TRBJ2-2; D may be TRBD2 (5 bases). CDR1 is SGHRS and CDR2 is YFSETQ in the germline V gene. V shed 6 bases and J shed 0 bases, with 9 bases lying between them. The CDR3 has 14 amino acids. As DNA, the CDR3 is TGCGCCAGCAACCCGGGGACGAACACCGGGGAGCTGTTTTTT. As protein: CASNPGTNTGELFF.

Turning to this clone: The same CDR3 arises from other DNA sequences in this sample as well. The rearrangement joins TRBV6-5 to TRBJ2-7, with TRBD2 as a possible D gene (5 bases). Germline V gene lookup returns CDR1 MNHEY and CDR2 SVGAGI. The CDR3 runs to 13 residues. V was shortened by 2 bases and J by 1 base, with 6 bases between the two germline ends. CDR3 bases: TGTGCCAGCAGTTACCCGGGGTCCTACGAGCAGTACTTC. This codes for CASSYPGSYEQYF.

This clone was picked up a small number of times. The chain links TRBV19 to TRBJ1-4; D not certain. With 8 bases removed from V and 5 bases from J, the gap between germline ends came to 9 bases. The germline gives CDR1 LNHDA, CDR2 SQIVND (reference sequence). The CDR3 is 12 residues long. CDR3 coding DNA: TGTGCCAGTCAAGCTGAGAATGAAAAACTGTTTTTT. Amino acid sequence: CASQAENEKLFF.

This clone was picked up a small number of times. The chain links TRBV5-1 to TRBJ1-2, with 7 nucleotides matching TRBD1. In germline, CDR1 is SGHRS, CDR2 YFSETQ. This CDR3 has 13 residues. V was pared by 3 bases and J by 8 bases, with 7 bases of the junction left unmatched. CDR3 nucleotides: TGCGCCAGCAGCTCCGGACAGGCAGGGGGCTACACCTTC. This encodes CASSSGQAGGYTF.

This chain joins TRBV10-1 and TRBJ2-5; D remains ambiguous. Trimming removed 0 bases from V and 5 bases from J, with 10 bases in between. This CDR3 spans 14 amino acids. Germline CDR1 reads WNHNN; CDR2 reads SYGVQD (reference sequence). The CDR3 region is CASSESTVMETQYF. In DNA form, the CDR3 reads TGCGCCAGCAGTGAGTCGACTGTAATGGAGACCCAGTACTTC.

The J gene is TRBJ1-3, the V gene TRBV7-9, with a tentative D call TRBD1 (6 bases). CDR3 length: 16 amino acids. In germline, CDR1 is SEHNR, CDR2 FQNEAQ (reference sequence). V was clipped by 4 bases and J by 0 bases, with 13 bases between them. CDR3 amino acids: CASSSGTRFSGNTIYF. Written as DNA, the CDR3 is TGTGCCAGCAGCTCCGGGACAAGATTCTCTGGAAACACCATATATTTT.

The chain recombines TRBV4-3 with TRBJ1-2; TRBD1 agrees at 7 bases. Germline CDR1 and CDR2: LGHNA and YSLEER. The J segment lost 5 bases and the V segment lost 2 bases, leaving 2 bases of the junction unmatched. The CDR3 totals 13 residues. In DNA, the CDR3 is TGCGCCAGCAGCCAACTACAGGGGTATGGCTACACCTTC. The encoded protein is CASSQLQGYGYTF.

This sequence joins TRBV7-2 and TRBJ2-5; D is unclear. The CDR3 consists of 12 residues. Germline V gives CDR1 SGHTA, CDR2 FQGNSA. Trimming stripped 4 bases from V and 13 bases from J, with 16 bases between. The chain's CDR3 is CASSSRTGLLYF. The DNA of the CDR3 is TGTGCCAGCAGCTCTCGGACCGGTCTTCTGTACTTC.

This clone has just a few counts. CDR3 region: CAIVRQGSTDTQYF. For the CDR3, the DNA is TGTGCCATTGTTAGGCAGGGAAGCACAGATACGCAGTATTTT. The chain recombines TRBV2 with TRBJ2-3; tentatively, D is TRBD1 (5 bases). V lost 10 bases, J lost 0 bases, and 14 bases lay in between. This CDR3 spans 14 amino acids. Looked up from germline, CDR1 is SNHLY and CDR2 is FYNNEI.

The chain couples TRBV10-3 to TRBJ2-7; D perhaps matches TRBD2 (5 bases). The V gene's germline CDR1 is ENHRY and CDR2 SYGVKD. With 10 bases removed from V and 2 bases from J, the gap between germline ends came to 12 bases. The CDR3 length is 12 residues. CDR3 region: CATAVATYEQYF. The CDR3 coding sequence is TGTGCCACCGCGGTAGCGACCTACGAGCAGTACTTC.

The rearrangement uses TRBV23-1 and TRBJ2-7; D uncertain. TRBV23-1 counts as an open reading frame of uncertain function. With 0 bases removed from V and 2 bases from J, the gap between germline ends came to 8 bases. The CDR3 has 14 residues. The CDR3 sequence is CASSQSGRTYEQYF. The DNA of the CDR3 is TGCGCCAGCAGTCAATCGGGCAGAACCTACGAGCAGTACTTC.

The genes are TRBV9 and TRBJ1-2; D may be TRBD1 (6 bases). CDR3 length: 14 residues. The V gene lost 4 bases and the J gene lost 7 bases, with 17 bases spanning the gap. Germline V CDR1 and CDR2: SGDLS, YYNGEE. Written as DNA, the CDR3 is TGTGCCAGCAGCTCCGGGGGGGCAGTGTTTGGCTACACCTTC. Its protein product is CASSSGGAVFGYTF.

This clone was counted between two and nine times. The chain links TRBV5-4 to TRBJ2-3; 9 positions match TRBD1. The CDR3 extends over 18 amino acids. Germline CDR1 is SGHNT and CDR2 is YYREEE (reference sequence). Trimming cost V 4 bases and J 0 bases; bases outside gene matches: 12. CDR3 nucleotides: TGTGCCAGCAGCCCGGGACAGGGAAGATCCCTTAGCACAGATACGCAGTATTTT. It codes for CASSPGQGRSLSTDTQYF.

The rearrangement uses TRBV7-2 and TRBJ1-5; no definite D call. CDR1 is SGHTA and CDR2 is FQGNSA in the germline V gene. The V and J ends lost 3 bases and 2 bases respectively, with 8 bases between them. This CDR3 is built from 14 residues. In DNA, the CDR3 is TGTGCCAGCAGCTTTTCAGACGGCAATCAGCCCCAGCATTTT. This gives the protein CASSFSDGNQPQHF.

The V and J genes are TRBV6-1 and TRBJ1-2, with D perhaps matching TRBD1 (5 bases). V lost 5 bases and J lost 2, with 15 bases in between. Germline V CDR1 and CDR2: MNHNS, SASEGT. CDR3 length equals 15 residues. This CDR3 is CASSFAGGGNYGYTF. Written as DNA, the CDR3 is TGTGCCAGCAGTTTCGCCGGGGGGGGAAACTATGGCTACACCTTC.

The genes are TRBV18 and TRBJ1-5, with D maybe TRBD1 (5 bases). The germline V gene has CDR1 KGHSH and CDR2 LQKENI. V shed 3 bases and J shed 2 bases, with 11 bases lying between them. The CDR3 has 15 residues. The CDR3 is CASSPRGTGNQPQHF. The CDR3 coding sequence is TGTGCCAGCTCACCGCGCGGGACGGGCAATCAGCCCCAGCATTTT.

This clone was seen only a few times. The chain combines TRBV19 with TRBJ2-2; D tentatively reads TRBD1 or TRBD2 (6 bases each). The CDR3 is made up of 16 amino acids. Germline CDR1 reads LNHDA; CDR2 reads SQIVND (reference sequence). V lost 3 bases and J 3 bases, leaving 14 bases between the germline ends. The CDR3 DNA follows: TGTGCCAGTAGTATGGAGGGGGTGGCGGACACCGGGGAGCTGTTTTTT. It encodes CASSMEGVADTGELFF.

The V and J genes are TRBV5-1 and TRBJ2-3; TRBD1 is a possible D gene (6 bases). The CDR3 sequence is 16 residues long. Germline V gene sequence: CDR1 SGHRS, CDR2 YFSETQ. Trimming removed 4 bases from V and 3 bases from J, with 18 bases in between. The CDR3 nucleotides read TGCGCCAGCAGCCCCTCAGGCGGTCAGGGGACAGATACGCAGTATTTT. Amino acid sequence: CASSPSGGQGTDTQYF.

This chain joins TRBV4-2 and TRBJ2-7, with TRBD1 identical over 8 bases. The CDR3 contains 17 residues. Per the germline V gene, CDR1 is LGHNA and CDR2 is YNFKEQ. Trimming at V came to 5 bases and at J to 1 base, leaving 13 bases not matched to a gene. CDR3 DNA: TGTGCCAGCAGCAGCTACACGACCGGGACAGGTTCCTACGAGCAGTACTTC. This codes for CASSSYTTGTGSYEQYF.

This rearrangement joins TRBV7-9 to TRBJ1-5, with no clear D. The CDR3 runs to 15 residues. Trimming took off 5 bases at V and 0 bases at J, with 11 bases between the two ends. CDR1 is SEHNR and CDR2 is FQNEAQ in the germline V gene (reference sequence). The CDR3, as DNA: TGTGCCAGCAGCCTTCAGGACGGTAGCAATCAGCCCCAGCATTTT. This codes for CASSLQDGSNQPQHF.

The rearrangement joins TRBV18 to TRBJ1-1, with TRBD1 as a possible D gene (5 bases). V was cut by 1 base and J by 1 base, with 13 bases left in between. The CDR3 spans 16 residues. Germline V gene sequence: CDR1 KGHSH, CDR2 LQKENI. CDR3 amino acids: CASSPRTLGGNTEAFF. Written as DNA, the CDR3 is TGTGCCAGCTCACCACGGACCCTCGGGGGGAACACTGAAGCTTTCTTT.

The V and J genes are TRBV9 and TRBJ2-7; 8 bases align to TRBD1. Germline-derived CDR1 and CDR2 are SGDLS and YYNGEE. J lost 4 bases, V lost 3 bases, and 9 bases had no gene match. CDR3 size: 15 residues. This CDR3 reads CASSERQGREYEQYF. The CDR3 bases are TGTGCCAGCAGCGAGCGACAGGGGCGAGAGTACGAGCAGTACTTC.

This clone has just a few counts. The rearrangement joins TRBV11-2 to TRBJ1-1; D is uncertain. The CDR3 is made up of 13 amino acids. Between the trimmed V and J ends, which lost 3 bases and 5 bases, there was a span of 10 bases. Germline loops: CDR1 SGHAT, CDR2 FQNNGV. For the CDR3, the DNA is TGTGCCAGCAGCTTGCTGCAAGGGACTGAAGCTTTCTTT. Translating it yields CASSLLQGTEAFF.

This clone showed up just a few times. CDR3 bases: TGTGCCAGCAGCCCTGGACAGGGGAACAATGAGCAGTTCTTC. Protein: CASSPGQGNNEQFF. The chain has TRBV11-2 and TRBJ2-1, with 9 nucleotides matching TRBD1. Germline assignment: CDR1 SGHAT and CDR2 FQNNGV. The V and J ends lost 5 bases and 5 bases, in that order; junction bases with no gene match: 4. This CDR3 is 14 amino acids long.